Reported below is one T cell receptor (beta chain). CDR3 length: 15 residues. The sample originates from a study of blood T cell repertoires in COVID-19. At the level of the study: PBMCs, B-cell-depleted T cells, or T cells were the source of the cDNA or gDNA that made up the material.

This table comes from immunoSEQ multiplex PCR, and its TCRdb copy is limited to in-frame clones, with some not included. The sample carries approximately 80,000 clones, 65% to 90% recorded once. The sample taken for sequencing was peripheral blood. The V and J genes are TRBV21-1 and TRBJ2-7; TRBD2, the D gene given by the table, was not confirmed from the DNA. TRBV21-1 has pseudogene status. The TCR sequence derives from a man older than 75 with acute or convalescent COVID-19. The CDR3 loop is CASSKRSRGSYEQYF. The DNA for the CDR3 is TGTGCCAGCAGCAAGAGGAGCCGAGGGTCCTACGAGCAGTACTTC.